The rows below give T cell receptor beta chains drawn from one sample of a study of T cells in Graves' hyperthyroidism and ophthalmopathy. TCRdb processed the multiplex PCR reads anew with MiXCR; each CDR3 protein has one entry. The data hold 550,000 to 700,000 distinct CDR3 sequences, with roughly 15% observed a single time. Sequences were obtained from blood. The receptors stem from a woman aged 40 to 49 with Graves' ophthalmopathy. Both conserved end residues are part of each CDR3. D genes are given only for firm matches. The listing skips clone size in some rows; elsewhere it reads once, few, many or a size class.

TRBV18	.	TRBD1	TRBJ1-1	CASSPPGTGGWTEAFF	TGTGCCAGCTCACCACCCGGGACAGGGGGCTGGACTGAAGCTTTCTTT
TRBV12-5	many	.	TRBJ2-7	CASGPRTGGGSTYEQYF	TGTGCTAGTGGTCCCCGCACTGGAGGCGGTAGTACCTACGAGCAGTACTTC
TRBV6-2/TRBV6-3	many	.	TRBJ2-7	CASSPDGPLKEQYF	TGTGCCAGCAGTCCGGACGGTCCCCTCAAAGAGCAGTACTTC
TRBV4-2	few	TRBD1	TRBJ1-5	CASSPTSIGDRPYSNQPQHF	TGTGCCAGCAGCCCTACTAGTATCGGGGACAGGCCGTATAGCAATCAGCCCCAGCATTTT
TRBV5-1	many	.	TRBJ1-5	CASSLTGHQPQHF	TGCGCCAGCAGCTTGACAGGGCATCAGCCCCAGCATTTT
TRBV5-1	.	TRBD1	TRBJ2-7	CASSTGTGGESYEQYF	TGCGCCAGCAGCACCGGGACAGGGGGCGAGAGCTACGAGCAGTACTTC
TRBV12-3/TRBV12-4	many	.	TRBJ1-5	CASSRTADQQPQHF	TGTGCCAGCAGTCGGACGGCGGATCAACAGCCCCAGCATTTT
TRBV29-1	many	.	TRBJ1-1	CSVTDGNTEAFF	TGCAGCGTTACTGACGGCAACACTGAAGCTTTCTTT
TRBV10-3	many	TRBD1	TRBJ1-1	CATATGQGSTEAFF	TGTGCCACCGCGACAGGACAGGGCTCCACTGAAGCTTTCTTT
TRBV29-1	many	TRBD1	TRBJ2-2	CSVLPRQGNTGELFF	TGCAGCGTTCTCCCGAGACAGGGTAACACCGGGGAGCTGTTTTTT